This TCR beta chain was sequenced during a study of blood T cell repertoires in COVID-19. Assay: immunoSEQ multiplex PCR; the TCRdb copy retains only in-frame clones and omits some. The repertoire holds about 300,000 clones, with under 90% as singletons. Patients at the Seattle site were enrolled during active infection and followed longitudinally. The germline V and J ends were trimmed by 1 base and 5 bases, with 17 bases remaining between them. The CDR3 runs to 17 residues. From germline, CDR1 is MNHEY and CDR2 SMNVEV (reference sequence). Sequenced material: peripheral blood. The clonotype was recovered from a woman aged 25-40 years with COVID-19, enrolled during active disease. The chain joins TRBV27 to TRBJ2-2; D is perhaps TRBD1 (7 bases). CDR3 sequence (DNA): TGTGCCAGCAGTTTATACGGAAACAGGGGAGGTACCGGGGAGCTGTTTTTT. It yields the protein CASSLYGNRGGTGELFF.